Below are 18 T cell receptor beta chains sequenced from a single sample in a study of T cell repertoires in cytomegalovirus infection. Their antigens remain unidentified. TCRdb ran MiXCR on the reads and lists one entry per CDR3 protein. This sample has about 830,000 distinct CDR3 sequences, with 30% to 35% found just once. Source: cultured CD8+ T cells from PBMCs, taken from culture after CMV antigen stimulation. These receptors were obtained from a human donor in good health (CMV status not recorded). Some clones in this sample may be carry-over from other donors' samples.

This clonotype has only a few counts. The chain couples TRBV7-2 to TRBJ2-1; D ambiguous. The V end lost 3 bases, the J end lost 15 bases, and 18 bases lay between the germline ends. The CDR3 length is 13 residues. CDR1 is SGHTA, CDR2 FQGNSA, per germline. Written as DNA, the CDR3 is TGTGCCAGCAGCTTCCCTCAGGAGAATCGTTGGTTCTTC. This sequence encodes CASSFPQENRWFF.

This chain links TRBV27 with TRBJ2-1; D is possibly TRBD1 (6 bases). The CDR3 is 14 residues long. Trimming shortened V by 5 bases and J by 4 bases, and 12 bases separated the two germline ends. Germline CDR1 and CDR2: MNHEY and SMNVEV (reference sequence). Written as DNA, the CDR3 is TGTGCCAGCAGTATCTGGGACACATACAATGAGCAGTTCTTC. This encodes CASSIWDTYNEQFF.

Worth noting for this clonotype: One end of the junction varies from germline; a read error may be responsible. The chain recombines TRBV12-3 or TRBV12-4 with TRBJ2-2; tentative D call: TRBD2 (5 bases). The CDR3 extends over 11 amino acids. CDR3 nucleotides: TGTGCCAGCAGTGTATCCGGGGAGCTGGTTTTT. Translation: CASSVSGELVF.

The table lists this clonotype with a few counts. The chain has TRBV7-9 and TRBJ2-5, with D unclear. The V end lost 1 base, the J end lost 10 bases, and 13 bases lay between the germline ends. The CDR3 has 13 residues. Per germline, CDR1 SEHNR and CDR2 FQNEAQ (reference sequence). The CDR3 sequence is CASSLERKVGQYF. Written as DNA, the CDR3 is TGTGCCAGCAGCTTAGAAAGGAAAGTTGGCCAGTACTTC.

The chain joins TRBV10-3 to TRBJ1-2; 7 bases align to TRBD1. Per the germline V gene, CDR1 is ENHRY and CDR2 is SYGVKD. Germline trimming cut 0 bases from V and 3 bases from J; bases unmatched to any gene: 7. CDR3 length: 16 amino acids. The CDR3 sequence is CAISESYEGAYYGYTF. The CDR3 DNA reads TGTGCCATCAGTGAGTCGTATGAGGGGGCTTACTATGGCTACACCTTC.

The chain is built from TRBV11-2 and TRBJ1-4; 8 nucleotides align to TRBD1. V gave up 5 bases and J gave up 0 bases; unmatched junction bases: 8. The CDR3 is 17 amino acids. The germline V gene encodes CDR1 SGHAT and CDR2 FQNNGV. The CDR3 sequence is CASSPRGTGTTNEKLFF. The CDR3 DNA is TGTGCCAGCAGCCCCCGGGGGACAGGAACAACTAATGAAAAACTGTTTTTT.

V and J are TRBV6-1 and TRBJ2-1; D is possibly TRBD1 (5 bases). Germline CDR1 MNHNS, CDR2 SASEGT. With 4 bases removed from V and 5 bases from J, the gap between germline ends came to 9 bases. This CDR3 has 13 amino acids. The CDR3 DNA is TGTGCCAGCAGTGGAATACAGGACAATGAGCAGTTCTTC. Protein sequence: CASSGIQDNEQFF.

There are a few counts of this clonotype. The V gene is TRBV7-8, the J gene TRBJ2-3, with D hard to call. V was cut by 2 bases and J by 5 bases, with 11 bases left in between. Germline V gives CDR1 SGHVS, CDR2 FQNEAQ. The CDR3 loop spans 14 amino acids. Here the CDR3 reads CASSLKAARDTQYF. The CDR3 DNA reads TGTGCCAGCAGCTTAAAGGCAGCCCGAGATACGCAGTATTTT.

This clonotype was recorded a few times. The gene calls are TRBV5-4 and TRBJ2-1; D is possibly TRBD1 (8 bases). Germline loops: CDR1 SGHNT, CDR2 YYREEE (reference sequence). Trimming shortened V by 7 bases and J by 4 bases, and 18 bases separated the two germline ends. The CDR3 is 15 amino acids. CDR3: CASGDRGLPYNEQFF. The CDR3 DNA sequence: TGTGCCAGCGGTGACAGGGGACTACCATACAATGAGCAGTTCTTC.

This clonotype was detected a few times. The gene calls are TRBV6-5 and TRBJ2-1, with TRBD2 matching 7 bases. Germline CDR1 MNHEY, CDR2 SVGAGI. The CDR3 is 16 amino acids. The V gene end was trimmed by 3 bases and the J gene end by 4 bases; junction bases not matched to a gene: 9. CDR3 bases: TGTGCCAGCAGTTATTCCTTTGGGGGGGGGTACAATGAGCAGTTCTTC. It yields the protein CASSYSFGGGYNEQFF.

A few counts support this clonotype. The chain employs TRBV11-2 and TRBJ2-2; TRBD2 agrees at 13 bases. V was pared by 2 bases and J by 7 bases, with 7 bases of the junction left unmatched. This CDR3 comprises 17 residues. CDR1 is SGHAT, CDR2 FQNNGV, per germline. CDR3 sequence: CASSLILAGGPDGELFF. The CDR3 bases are TGTGCCAGCAGCTTAATACTAGCGGGGGGGCCAGACGGGGAGCTGTTTTTT.

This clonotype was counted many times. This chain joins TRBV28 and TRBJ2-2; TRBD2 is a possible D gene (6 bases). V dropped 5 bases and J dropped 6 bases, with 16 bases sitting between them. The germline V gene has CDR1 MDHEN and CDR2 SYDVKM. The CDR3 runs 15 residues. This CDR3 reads CASSPRDPVAGELFF. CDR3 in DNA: TGTGCCAGCAGTCCGCGGGACCCTGTAGCCGGGGAGCTGTTTTTT.

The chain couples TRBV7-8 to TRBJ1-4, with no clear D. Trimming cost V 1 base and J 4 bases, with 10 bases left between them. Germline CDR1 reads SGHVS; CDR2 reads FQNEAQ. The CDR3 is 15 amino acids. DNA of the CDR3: TGTGCCAGCAGCTTAGAGGGAGGGATTAATGAAAAACTGTTTTTT. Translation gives CASSLEGGINEKLFF. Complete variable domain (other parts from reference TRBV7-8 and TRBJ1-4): GAGVSQSPRYKVAKRGQDVALRCDPISGHVSLFWYQQALGQGPEFLTYFQNEAQLDKSGLPSDRFFAERPEGSVSTLKIQRTQQEDSAVYLCASSLEGGINEKLFFGSGTQLSVL.

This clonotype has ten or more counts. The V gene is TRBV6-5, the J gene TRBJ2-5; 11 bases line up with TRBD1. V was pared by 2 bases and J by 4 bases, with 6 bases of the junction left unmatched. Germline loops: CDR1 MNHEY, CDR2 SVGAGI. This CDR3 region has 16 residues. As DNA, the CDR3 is TGTGCCAGCAGTTACACTGGGACAGGGGGTTTAGAGACCCAGTACTTC. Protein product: CASSYTGTGGLETQYF.

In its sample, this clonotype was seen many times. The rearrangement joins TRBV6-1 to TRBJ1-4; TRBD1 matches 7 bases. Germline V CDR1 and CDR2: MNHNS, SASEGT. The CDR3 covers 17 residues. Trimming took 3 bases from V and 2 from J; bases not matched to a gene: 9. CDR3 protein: CASSEQPLTGTNEKLFF. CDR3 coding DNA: TGTGCCAGCAGTGAGCAACCCTTGACAGGGACTAATGAAAAACTGTTTTTT.

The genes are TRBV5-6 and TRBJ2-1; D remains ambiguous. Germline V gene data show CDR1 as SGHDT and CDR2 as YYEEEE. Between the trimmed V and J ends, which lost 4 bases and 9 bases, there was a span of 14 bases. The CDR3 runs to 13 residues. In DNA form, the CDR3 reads TGTGCCAGCAGCCCAGGCGACTCGGGTGAGCAGTTCTTC. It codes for CASSPGDSGEQFF.

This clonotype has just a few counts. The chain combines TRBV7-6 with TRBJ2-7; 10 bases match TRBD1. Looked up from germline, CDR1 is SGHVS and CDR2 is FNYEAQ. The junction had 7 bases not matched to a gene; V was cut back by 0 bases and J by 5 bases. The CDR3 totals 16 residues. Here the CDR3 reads CASSLAPGQGINEQYV. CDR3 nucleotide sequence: TGTGCCAGCAGCTTAGCTCCGGGACAGGGGATCAACGAGCAGTACGTC.

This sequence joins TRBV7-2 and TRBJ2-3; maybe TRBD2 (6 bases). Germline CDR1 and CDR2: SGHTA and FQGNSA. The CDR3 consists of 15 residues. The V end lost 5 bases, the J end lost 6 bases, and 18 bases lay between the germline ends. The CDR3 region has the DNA TGTGCCAGCAGCCTCCCGGGGCTAGCGACGGATACGCAGTATTTT. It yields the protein CASSLPGLATDTQYF.